The 20 T cell receptor beta chains below were found in one sample sequenced in a study of blood T cell repertoires in COVID-19. Profiling relied on immunoSEQ multiplex PCR, and the TCRdb table lists in-frame clones only, not all of them. The sample has about 100,000 clones, 85% seen once. Sequences were obtained from peripheral blood. These receptors all stem from a woman aged 70-85 years with active or convalescent COVID-19.

This clone has just a few counts. The rearrangement uses TRBV7-9 and TRBJ2-1; 10 bases map to TRBD2. The length of the CDR3 is 16 residues. The ends lost 2 bases at V and 5 bases at J; junction bases unmatched: 6. Germline V CDR1 and CDR2: SEHNR, FQNEAQ (reference sequence). The CDR3 DNA follows: TGTGCCAGCAGCTTAAGCCTAGCGGGGGCGCACAATGAGCAGTTCTTC. This sequence encodes CASSLSLAGAHNEQFF.

This clone occurred a few times. The V gene is TRBV18, the J gene TRBJ1-6, with D maybe TRBD1 (6 bases). The V end was cut by 5 bases, the J end by 0 bases, with 11 bases between. Germline assignment: CDR1 KGHSH and CDR2 LQKENI. The CDR3 has 16 residues. The CDR3 DNA is TGTGCCAGCTCAACAACAGGGAGCTCCTATAATTCACCCCTCCACTTT. This sequence encodes CASSTTGSSYNSPLHF.

The V and J genes are TRBV2 and TRBJ2-1; 7 positions match TRBD2. The V and J ends lost 6 bases and 9 bases, in that order; junction bases with no gene match: 8. Germline loops: CDR1 SNHLY, CDR2 FYNNEI. The CDR3 loop spans 13 amino acids. CDR3 in amino acids: CASSYAGVGEQFF. The CDR3 nucleotides read TGTGCCAGCAGCTACGCGGGAGTTGGTGAGCAGTTCTTC.

The genes are TRBV12-3 or TRBV12-4 and TRBJ1-1; the D gene is possibly TRBD1 (5 bases). The CDR3 contains 13 residues. Trimming removed 5 bases from V and 5 bases from J, with 12 bases in between. The CDR3 spells CASSTTGGTEAFF. DNA of the CDR3: TGTGCCAGCAGTACTACTGGGGGGACTGAAGCTTTCTTT.

J is TRBJ1-1 and V is TRBV7-2; D ambiguous. Trimming cost V 5 bases and J 3 bases, with 22 bases left between them. Germline values: CDR1 SGHTA, CDR2 FQGNSA. The CDR3 loop spans 17 amino acids. CDR3 sequence reads: CASSPLLSAVSYTEAFF. In DNA, the CDR3 is TGTGCCAGCAGCCCCCTCCTTAGTGCCGTGAGCTACACTGAAGCTTTCTTT.

This chain links TRBV5-1 with TRBJ1-4; D possibly corresponds to TRBD1 (6 bases). The CDR3 contains 15 residues. Trimming took off 0 bases at V and 4 bases at J, with 10 bases between the two ends. Germline assignment: CDR1 SGHRS and CDR2 YFSETQ. The CDR3 DNA is TGCGCCAGCAGCTTGGGGGACACGGGTAATGAAAAACTGTTTTTT. Residues: CASSLGDTGNEKLFF.

The chain uses TRBV28 and TRBJ1-1; D gene unclear. V was trimmed by 1 base and J by 6 bases, leaving 9 bases between them. CDR1 and CDR2 (germline): MDHEN, SYDVKM. The CDR3 is 13 residues long. The CDR3: CASSLSGRAEAFF. The CDR3 DNA follows: TGTGCCAGCAGTTTATCTGGCCGGGCTGAAGCTTTCTTT.

In its sample, this clone was seen once. The chain joins TRBV5-8 to TRBJ2-5; TRBD1 matches at 7 bases. Germline V gene sequence: CDR1 SGHTS, CDR2 YDEGEE. The CDR3 runs to 14 residues. The ends lost 2 bases at V and 9 bases at J; junction bases unmatched: 10. The CDR3 here is CASSLDRDRRSQYF. CDR3 DNA: TGTGCCAGCAGCTTAGACAGGGACCGTCGATCCCAGTACTTC.

This chain uses TRBV5-6 with TRBJ2-5; 7 nucleotides align to TRBD1. V trimming: 3 bases; J trimming: 4 bases; junction bases outside the gene matches: 9. The CDR3 runs 15 residues. The germline V gene encodes CDR1 SGHDT and CDR2 YYEEEE. The CDR3 loop is CASSYGQVLTETQYF. CDR3 bases: TGTGCCAGCAGCTATGGACAGGTACTCACAGAGACCCAGTACTTC.

V gene TRBV27 combines with J gene TRBJ2-1; 9 bases are a match to TRBD1. This CDR3 has 15 residues. With V trimmed by 0 bases and J by 7 bases, 4 bases remained unmatched. CDR1 MNHEY and CDR2 SMNVEV come from the germline V gene (reference sequence). The CDR3 reads CASSLSGTGWNEQFF. Written as DNA, the CDR3 is TGTGCCAGCAGTTTATCGGGGACAGGGTGGAATGAGCAGTTCTTC.

The chain couples TRBV30 to TRBJ1-1; D gene unclear. This CDR3 comprises 14 residues. The ends were cut back, 1 base at V and 6 bases at J, with 15 bases in the middle. Germline values: CDR1 GTSNPN, CDR2 SVGIG (reference sequence). The DNA of the CDR3 is TGTGCCTGGAGTGACTACCTAATCGGCGCTGAAGCTTTCTTT. This translates into CAWSDYLIGAEAFF.

V gene TRBV28 combines with J gene TRBJ2-1, with a tentative D call TRBD1 (5 bases). V lost 6 bases to trimming and J lost 0 bases, with 15 bases between them. This CDR3 spans 16 amino acids. Germline assignment: CDR1 MDHEN and CDR2 SYDVKM. The CDR3 sequence is CASSPTVMGSYNEQFF. The CDR3 region has the DNA TGTGCCAGCAGCCCGACAGTGATGGGCTCCTACAATGAGCAGTTCTTC.

This chain uses TRBV5-4 with TRBJ2-6; D might be TRBD2 (5 bases). The CDR3 has 15 amino acids. Deletions cut 5 bases from V and 2 bases from J, with 11 bases between. Germline V lookup: CDR1 SGHNT, CDR2 YYREEE (reference sequence). CDR3 nucleotide sequence: TGTGCCAGCAGGAAGAGGGAGCCTGGGGCCAACGTCCTGACTTTC. This sequence encodes CASRKREPGANVLTF.

This sequence joins TRBV18 and TRBJ2-1; 10 positions agree with TRBD2. The V and J ends lost 2 bases and 9 bases, in that order; junction bases with no gene match: 4. The CDR3 has 14 residues. From germline, CDR1 is KGHSH and CDR2 LQKENI. CDR3 nucleotides: TGTGCCAGCTCACCATCTAGCGGGAGTATTGAGCAGTTCTTC. Amino acids: CASSPSSGSIEQFF. The full variable domain, rest sourced from reference TRBV18 and TRBJ2-1, is NAGVMQNPRHLVRRRGQEARLRCSPMKGHSHVYWYRQLPEEGLKFMVYLQKENIIDESGMPKERFSAEFPKEGPSILRIQQVVRGDSAAYFCASSPSSGSIEQFFGPGTRLTVL.

V and J are TRBV27 and TRBJ2-7; D is uncertain. V lost 5 bases to trimming and J lost 1 base, with 3 bases between them. From germline, CDR1 is MNHEY and CDR2 SMNVEV (reference sequence). The CDR3 length is 11 residues. The CDR3 sequence is CASSPSYEQYF. Written as DNA, the CDR3 is TGTGCCAGCAGTCCTTCCTACGAGCAGTACTTC.

This chain connects TRBV10-3 to TRBJ1-1; no clear D gene. There are 14 residues in the CDR3. V was pared by 7 bases and J by 7 bases, with 19 bases between. CDR1 and CDR2 from the germline V gene are ENHRY and SYGVKD. This CDR3 is CAITPGEGASEAFF. The CDR3 bases are TGTGCCATCACGCCCGGGGAGGGCGCCAGTGAAGCTTTCTTT.

The chain has TRBV7-2 and TRBJ2-7; 9 nucleotides agree with TRBD2. The CDR3 totals 16 residues. Germline V gives CDR1 SGHTA, CDR2 FQGNSA. V gave up 6 bases and J gave up 8 bases; unmatched junction bases: 17. The CDR3: CASSLAGGSRYDQQYF. The CDR3, as DNA: TGTGCCAGCAGTCTGGCGGGGGGGTCCCGCTACGACCAGCAGTACTTC.

V gene TRBV7-2 combines with J gene TRBJ1-3; tentative D call: TRBD1 (6 bases). The germline CDR1 and CDR2 sequences are SGHTA and FQGNSA. The V gene lost 5 bases and the J gene lost 7 bases, with 9 bases spanning the gap. The CDR3 covers 12 residues. CDR3 DNA sequence: TGTGCCAGCAGCAAAACAGGGAACACCATATATTTT. Protein: CASSKTGNTIYF.

The V gene is TRBV15, the J gene TRBJ2-1, with 8 nucleotides matching TRBD1. Looked up from germline, CDR1 is LNHNV and CDR2 is YYDKDF (reference sequence). The trim removed 4 bases at V and 5 bases at J, leaving 4 bases unmatched. The CDR3 is made up of 14 amino acids. CDR3 coding DNA: TGTGCCACCAGCACTCAACAGGGGGACAATGAGCAGTTCTTC. Translating it yields CATSTQQGDNEQFF. The full variable domain, rest sourced from reference TRBV15 and TRBJ2-1, is DAMVIQNPRYQVTQFGKPVTLSCSQTLNHNVMYWYQQKSSQAPKLLFHYYDKDFNNEADTPDNFQSRRPNTSFCFLDIRSPGLGDTAMYLCATSTQQGDNEQFFGPGTRLTVL.

This clone was counted a few times. CDR3: CASSEGASIGTEAFF. DNA of the CDR3: TGTGCCAGCAGCGAGGGGGCGAGTATTGGTACTGAAGCTTTCTTT. The rearrangement links TRBV7-3 to TRBJ1-1, with 7 bases fitting TRBD1. Trimming removed 5 bases from V and 5 bases from J; junction bases left unmatched: 11. Per the germline V gene, CDR1 is SGHTA and CDR2 is FQGTGA. CDR3 length: 15 residues.